The 23 T cell receptor beta chains below all came from one sample that was sequenced in a study of a mutant IDH1 vaccine in newly diagnosed glioma. These receptors lack a known antigen. The data were produced by immunoSEQ multiplex PCR, yet TCRdb's version contains in-frame clones alone and is incomplete. The sample lists under 45,000 clones; roughly 80% were seen once. Time point noted: week 23, last vaccination. All doses held 300 ug of mutant IDH1 20-mer peptide, with topical imiquimod. The starting material was PBMCs, obtained from a glioma patient whose treatment included an IDH1 peptide vaccine. These receptors all stem from a man aged 45-65 years with glioma.

The chain couples TRBV15 to TRBJ2-7; tentative D call: TRBD1 (6 bases). The CDR3 spans 15 residues. Germline V gene lookup returns CDR1 LNHNV and CDR2 YYDKDF (reference sequence). Trimming took off 3 bases at V and 2 bases at J, with 14 bases between the two ends. CDR3 sequence reads: CATSSAGDGPYEQYF. CDR3 coding DNA: TGTGCCACCAGCAGCGCAGGGGACGGCCCCTACGAGCAGTACTTC.

This clone was seen many times. V gene TRBV29-1 combines with J gene TRBJ2-5; D tentatively reads TRBD1 or TRBD2 (5 bases each). V lost 3 bases to trimming and J lost 3 bases, with 11 bases between them. Germline CDR1 is SQVTM and CDR2 is ANQGSEA. This CDR3 region has 13 residues. For the CDR3, the DNA is TGCAGCGTTGATAGAGGGGTTGAAGAGACCCAGTACTTC. Translated, it gives CSVDRGVEETQYF.

This chain links TRBV28 with TRBJ2-7; 9 bases line up with TRBD1. The germline V gene encodes CDR1 MDHEN and CDR2 SYDVKM. This CDR3 has 14 amino acids. J was trimmed by 3 bases and V by 4 bases; bases with no gene match: 4. Written as DNA, the CDR3 is TGTGCCAGCAGTTCCGGGACAGGGCGCTACGAGCAGTACTTC. Amino acid sequence: CASSSGTGRYEQYF.

The V and J genes are TRBV5-1 and TRBJ2-5, with 8 bases fitting TRBD2. The germline gives CDR1 SGHRS, CDR2 YFSETQ. This CDR3 spans 15 amino acids. J gave up 4 bases and V 4 bases, and 9 bases lay outside the gene matches. CDR3 loop: CASSLALRGGETQYF. The CDR3 DNA follows: TGCGCCAGCAGCCTCGCACTCCGGGGGGGAGAGACCCAGTACTTC. The full variable domain, with the rest looked up from reference TRBV5-1 and TRBJ2-5, is KAGVTQTPRYLIKTRGQQVTLSCSPISGHRSVSWYQQTPGQGLQFLFEYFSETQRNKGNFPGRFSGRQFSNSRSEMNVSTLELGDSALYLCASSLALRGGETQYFGPGTRLLVL.

The chain is built from TRBV13 and TRBJ1-1; D might be TRBD1 (5 bases). V gave up 0 bases and J gave up 10 bases, with 6 bases separating them. CDR1 and CDR2 from the germline V gene are PRHDT and FYEKMQ (reference sequence). There are 11 residues in the CDR3. The CDR3, as DNA: TGTGCCAGCAGCTTAGGTGGGGGAGCTTTCTTT. Protein: CASSLGGGAFF.

The gene calls are TRBV10-3 and TRBJ1-4; 9 nucleotides line up with TRBD1. V shed 2 bases and J 8 bases; nucleotides not matched to a gene: 3. Germline CDR1 and CDR2: ENHRY and SYGVKD. The CDR3 is 14 amino acids. CDR3 region: CAISEGTGIEKLFF. CDR3 nucleotides: TGTGCCATCAGTGAGGGGACAGGGATCGAAAAACTGTTTTTT.

The DNA of the CDR3 is TGTGCCAGCAGCTTGGGGGGCAGGGGGTTTCCCTACGAGCAGTACTTC. It is translated as CASSLGGRGFPYEQYF. The chain couples TRBV5-6 to TRBJ2-7; 7 nucleotides line up with TRBD1. Germline V gene data show CDR1 as SGHDT and CDR2 as YYEEEE. The CDR3 is made up of 16 amino acids. Trimming removed 0 bases from V and 2 bases from J; junction bases left unmatched: 8.

The V gene is TRBV18, the J gene TRBJ1-5; TRBD1 agrees at 10 bases. V shed 4 bases and J 3 bases; nucleotides not matched to a gene: 6. In germline, CDR1 is KGHSH, CDR2 LQKENI. This CDR3 is 16 amino acids long. The CDR3 DNA reads TGTGCCAGCTCACAGACAGGGGGCTGGAACAATCAGCCCCAGCATTTT. Translating gives CASSQTGGWNNQPQHF.

This chain joins TRBV29-1 and TRBJ2-7, with TRBD2 identical over 12 bases. Germline trimming cut 5 bases from V and 4 bases from J; bases unmatched to any gene: 6. The germline V gene encodes CDR1 SQVTM and CDR2 ANQGSEA. The length of the CDR3 is 14 residues. The CDR3, as DNA: TGCAGCGTTCGGCCACTAGCGGGGGGATACGAGCAGTACTTC. The encoded protein is CSVRPLAGGYEQYF.

The genes are TRBV7-6 and TRBJ2-7, with 7 positions matching TRBD2. J was trimmed by 6 bases and V by 3 bases; bases with no gene match: 8. CDR1 SGHVS and CDR2 FNYEAQ come from the germline V gene. This CDR3 is 14 amino acids long. The CDR3 nucleotides are TGTGCCAGCAGCTTGGGGGGGACTCCCCTCGAGCAGTACTTC. Translated: CASSLGGTPLEQYF.

The chain couples TRBV10-3 to TRBJ1-2, with 10 bases fitting TRBD1. This CDR3 has 18 amino acids. Losses at the gene ends were 6 bases for V and 4 bases for J; bases not matched to a gene: 17. Looked up from germline, CDR1 is ENHRY and CDR2 is SYGVKD. The CDR3 DNA follows: TGTGCCATCAGCGTCGACAGGGGGCGGGTTTCAACAGCCTATGGCTACACCTTC. Protein: CAISVDRGRVSTAYGYTF.

The table lists this clone with a few counts. V and J are TRBV5-4 and TRBJ2-1, with 10 bases lining up with TRBD1. Per germline, CDR1 SGHNT and CDR2 YYREEE (reference sequence). The J segment lost 5 bases and the V segment lost 3 bases, leaving 8 bases of the junction unmatched. This CDR3 is built from 16 residues. DNA of the CDR3: TGTGCCAGCAGCTCGACCTCGGGACAGGGGAACAATGAGCAGTTCTTC. It translates to CASSSTSGQGNNEQFF.

The chain carries TRBV9 and TRBJ2-7, with 9 bases that match TRBD2. The CDR3 runs 16 residues. With V trimmed by 4 bases and J by 2 bases, 10 bases remained unmatched. In germline, CDR1 is SGDLS, CDR2 YYNGEE. The CDR3 sequence: CASSPRGAGGPYEQYF. In DNA form, the CDR3 reads TGTGCCAGCAGCCCCCGAGGGGCGGGGGGGCCCTACGAGCAGTACTTC.

The CDR3, as DNA: TGTGCCAGCAGCTTAGGACGGGACTCTGGGGCCAACGTCCTGACTTTC. This translates into CASSLGRDSGANVLTF. The V gene is TRBV7-3, the J gene TRBJ2-6; TRBD2 is a possible D gene (5 bases). Trimming stripped 2 bases from V and 0 bases from J, with 8 bases between. Per the germline V gene, CDR1 is SGHTA and CDR2 is FQGTGA. The CDR3 is 16 amino acids.

The rearrangement links TRBV9 to TRBJ1-2; 8 positions match TRBD1. Germline-derived CDR1 and CDR2 are SGDLS and YYNGEE. The V segment lost 0 bases and the J segment 8 bases; nucleotides outside the gene matches: 6. CDR3 length equals 14 residues. The CDR3 coding sequence is TGTGCCAGCAGCGTAGCTAACAGGGGGGCCGGCTACACCTTC. Translation gives CASSVANRGAGYTF.

This clone occurred once. The rearrangement uses TRBV11-3 and TRBJ2-7, with D uncertain. The germline CDR1 and CDR2 sequences are SGHNT and YENEEA. This CDR3 is built from 9 residues. V shed 10 bases and J shed 8 bases, with 9 bases lying between them. The CDR3 DNA sequence: TGTGCCATTACCGCCCAGCAGTACTTC. Its translation: CAITAQQYF.

This chain links TRBV27 with TRBJ2-1, with D perhaps TRBD1 or TRBD2 (6 bases each). The CDR3 is 16 amino acids. Trimming left V 4 bases short and J 4 bases short, with 17 bases between. Germline CDR1 is MNHEY and CDR2 is SMNVEV (reference sequence). CDR3 residues: CASSSTGLAGYNEQFF. The CDR3 DNA follows: TGTGCCAGCAGTTCGACAGGTCTTGCGGGGTACAATGAGCAGTTCTTC.

This clone occurred once. V is TRBV19 and J is TRBJ1-2; 7 bases map to TRBD1. With 7 bases clipped from V and 6 bases from J, the junction kept 5 bases outside the gene matches. Looked up from germline, CDR1 is LNHDA and CDR2 is SQIVND (reference sequence). The length of the CDR3 is 12 residues. The CDR3 protein is CASKDRADGYTF. CDR3 sequence (DNA): TGTGCCAGTAAAGACAGGGCCGATGGCTACACCTTC.

CDR3 amino acids: CASLLAGVGNEQFF. The CDR3 nucleotides are TGTGCCAGCCTGTTAGCGGGGGTTGGCAATGAGCAGTTCTTC. The chain uses TRBV6-1 and TRBJ2-1; TRBD2 matches at 9 bases. After removal of 8 bases from V and 6 bases from J, the junction contained 8 bases not matched to a gene. The CDR3 is made up of 14 amino acids. Looked up from germline, CDR1 is MNHNS and CDR2 is SASEGT.

This chain links TRBV6-5 with TRBJ1-2; D remains unclear. The CDR3 has 14 residues. Germline assignment: CDR1 MNHEY and CDR2 SVGAGI. V dropped 5 bases and J dropped 5 bases, with 15 bases sitting between them. CDR3 region: CASSPGPSGYGYTF. CDR3 DNA: TGTGCCAGCAGTCCCGGACCCTCGGGATATGGCTACACCTTC.

This clone appeared a single time. The limits of the CDR3 on the DNA are not certain, so only TCRdb's listed CDR3 is given. V and J are TRBV6-6 and TRBJ1-2; TRBD1, the table's D call, lacks a check against the DNA. The length of the CDR3 is 15 amino acids, counting both ends. Germline V gene lookup returns CDR1 MNHNY and CDR2 SVGAGI (reference sequence). This CDR3 is CASSFGTGSKGEDTF.

The sample holds a few counts of this clone. The DNA is omitted, as the CDR3 cannot be located on it reliably, and the CDR3 follows TCRdb's listing. The chain employs TRBV29-1 and TRBJ1-1; TRBD1, as called in the table, went unchecked against the DNA. The CDR3 is 11 residues long, counting both termini. The germline gives CDR1 SQVTM, CDR2 ANQGSEA. The chain's CDR3 is CSVGPGQEVFF.

To note about this clone: One junction end disagrees with the germline gene, perhaps due to a read error. This chain connects TRBV7-8 to TRBJ2-7; 11 nucleotides line up with TRBD1. This CDR3 has 14 residues. Germline values: CDR1 SGHVS, CDR2 FQNEAQ. CDR3: CASSLGRTGGASFF. In DNA form, the CDR3 reads TGTGCCAGCAGCTTAGGGAGGACAGGGGGCGCCTCTTTCTTC.